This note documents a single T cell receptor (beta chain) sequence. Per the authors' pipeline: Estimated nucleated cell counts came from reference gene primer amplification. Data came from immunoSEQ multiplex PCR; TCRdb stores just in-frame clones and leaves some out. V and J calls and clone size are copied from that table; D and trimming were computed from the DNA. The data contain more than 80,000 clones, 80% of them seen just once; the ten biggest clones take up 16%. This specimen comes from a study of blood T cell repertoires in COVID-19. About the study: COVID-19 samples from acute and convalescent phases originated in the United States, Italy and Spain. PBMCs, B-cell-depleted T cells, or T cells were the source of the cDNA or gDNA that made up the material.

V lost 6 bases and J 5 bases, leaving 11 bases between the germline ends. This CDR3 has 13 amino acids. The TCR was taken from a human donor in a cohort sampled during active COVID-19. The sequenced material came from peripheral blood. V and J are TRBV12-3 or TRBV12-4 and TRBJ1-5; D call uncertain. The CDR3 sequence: CASRLTEDQPQHF. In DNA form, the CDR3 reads TGTGCCAGCAGACTAACGGAGGATCAGCCCCAGCATTTT.